The 12 T cell receptor beta chains below all came from one sample that was sequenced in a study of OX40 agonist ivuxolimab in advanced cancers. The protocol was immunoSEQ multiplex PCR, while the TCRdb copy is restricted to in-frame clones and leaves out a portion. The sample has 50,000 to 70,000 clones, over 80% seen once. The material was CD4+ or CD8+ T cells sorted from blood, obtained in a trial of the OX40 agonist ivuxolimab. The receptors were gathered from an adult with an advanced solid tumor such as melanoma, head and neck, liver or kidney cancer.

The chain is built from TRBV7-3 and TRBJ1-6; D unresolved. Per the germline V gene, CDR1 is SGHTA and CDR2 is FQGTGA. V shed 0 bases and J shed 0 bases, with 6 bases lying between them. The CDR3 extends over 16 amino acids. The CDR3 region is CASSLTRSSYNSPLHF. DNA for the CDR3: TGTGCCAGCAGCTTAACGCGGAGCTCCTATAATTCACCCCTCCACTTT.

The chain has TRBV2 and TRBJ2-6; TRBD2 is a possible D gene (7 bases). There are 18 residues in the CDR3. Per the germline V gene, CDR1 is SNHLY and CDR2 is FYNNEI. V shed 7 bases and J shed 0 bases, with 19 bases lying between them. The DNA for the CDR3 is TGTGCCAGCACCTCCGTCAGGGGAGGGAGCTCTGGGGCCAACGTCCTGACTTTC. Protein product: CASTSVRGGSSGANVLTF.

CDR3 DNA sequence: TGTGCCCCTCGAGCATCCCAGGGGACTGAAGCTTTCTTT. Encoded protein: CAPRASQGTEAFF. The chain links TRBV7-9 to TRBJ1-1; a weak D match, TRBD1 (6 bases). The V and J ends lost 11 bases and 5 bases respectively, with 18 bases between them. The CDR3 has 13 residues. CDR1 and CDR2 from the germline V gene are SEHNR and FQNEAQ (reference sequence).

In its sample, this clone was seen once. The V call is TRBV5-1, the J call TRBJ2-7; D gene unclear. The V and J ends lost 7 bases and 4 bases respectively, with 9 bases between them. Germline loops: CDR1 SGHRS, CDR2 YFSETQ. This CDR3 has 11 residues. The CDR3 DNA sequence: TGCGCCAGCTCTTATAGATACGAGCAGTACTTC. The encoded protein is CASSYRYEQYF.

This chain connects TRBV6-1 to TRBJ2-2; 7 bases map to TRBD1. The CDR3 covers 16 residues. The junction had 6 bases not matched to a gene; V was cut back by 4 bases and J by 1 base. Looked up from germline, CDR1 is MNHNS and CDR2 is SASEGT. CDR3 bases: TGTGCCAGCAGTGCCAGACAGGGTCAGAACACCGGGGAGCTGTTTTTT. This gives the protein CASSARQGQNTGELFF.

The chain recombines TRBV7-9 with TRBJ2-5; possibly TRBD1 or TRBD2 for D (5 bases each). This CDR3 has 14 amino acids. Trimming left V 4 bases short and J 4 bases short, with 13 bases between. Germline CDR1 SEHNR, CDR2 FQNEAQ (reference sequence). The CDR3 bases are TGTGCCAGCAGCTCCAGGGCTGAGGGAGAGACCCAGTACTTC. This translates into CASSSRAEGETQYF.

The chain recombines TRBV4-1 with TRBJ2-3; TRBD2 matches at 8 bases. With V trimmed by 4 bases and J by 1 base, 16 bases remained unmatched. This CDR3 spans 19 amino acids. The V gene's germline CDR1 is MGHRA and CDR2 YSYEKL. In nucleotides, the CDR3 is TGCGCCAGCAGCCCCCGGGGGGGGACTGGCTTTGGGGGCACAGATACGCAGTATTTT. Protein: CASSPRGGTGFGGTDTQYF.

The rearrangement uses TRBV7-9 and TRBJ1-6; 9 bases agree with TRBD1. CDR3 length equals 15 residues. CDR1 is SEHNR, CDR2 FQNEAQ, per germline (reference sequence). With V trimmed by 2 bases and J by 7 bases, 3 bases remained unmatched. CDR3 sequence (DNA): TGTGCCAGCAGCTTACGACAGGGGGGGAATTCACCCCTCCACTTT. Protein sequence: CASSLRQGGNSPLHF.

The chain is built from TRBV28 and TRBJ1-1, with D perhaps matching TRBD1 (6 bases). The V end was cut by 4 bases, the J end by 5 bases, with 17 bases between. Germline CDR1 is MDHEN and CDR2 is SYDVKM. CDR3 length: 15 residues. In DNA form, the CDR3 reads TGTGCCAGCAGTTCGGGGGGCGTAGGTGGGACTGAAGCTTTCTTT. This gives the protein CASSSGGVGGTEAFF.

The chain combines TRBV6-6 with TRBJ2-7, with 9 bases matching TRBD1. Germline V gene data show CDR1 as MNHNY and CDR2 as SVGAGI (reference sequence). V dropped 4 bases and J dropped 3; count of bases not matched to a gene: 7. The CDR3 runs 15 residues. The CDR3 coding sequence is TGTGCCAGCAGTTGGCCGGGACAGGGAAACTACGAGCAGTACTTC. This codes for CASSWPGQGNYEQYF.

The chain links TRBV30 to TRBJ2-3, with TRBD2 as a possible D gene (6 bases). V was shortened by 4 bases and J by 6 bases, with 20 bases between the two germline ends. This CDR3 comprises 15 residues. Per the germline V gene, CDR1 is GTSNPN and CDR2 is SVGIG (reference sequence). The CDR3 sequence: CAWTARRGSGDTQYF. CDR3 nucleotides: TGTGCCTGGACCGCCAGGCGGGGTTCAGGGGATACGCAGTATTTT.

This clone was detected only a few times. The chain has TRBV7-9 and TRBJ1-1, with D maybe TRBD1 (6 bases). This CDR3 has 12 amino acids. V lost 5 bases and J 6 bases, leaving 10 bases between the germline ends. Germline V lookup: CDR1 SEHNR, CDR2 FQNEAQ (reference sequence). The CDR3 DNA is TGTGCCAGCAGCCAACAGGGTCCTGAAGCTTTCTTT. Translating it yields CASSQQGPEAFF. The full variable domain, rest sourced from reference TRBV7-9 and TRBJ1-1, is DTGVSQNPRHKITKRGQNVTFRCDPISEHNRLYWYRQTLGQGPEFLTYFQNEAQLEKSRLLSDRFSAERPKGSFSTLEIQRTEQGDSAMYLCASSQQGPEAFFGQGTRLTVV.